These 2 T cell receptor beta chains originate from one sample sequenced in a study of glioma-infiltrating T cells after dendritic cell vaccination. Produced via immunoSEQ multiplex PCR; TCRdb's table is partial and in-frame only. The repertoire holds about 64,000 clones, with about 81% as singletons. The specimen comprised blood, sampled before dendritic cell vaccination. These receptor sequences come from a human donor with glioblastoma.

This chain joins TRBV10-1 and TRBJ2-5, with D possibly being TRBD2 (6 bases). Germline-derived CDR1 and CDR2 are WNHNN and SYGVQD (reference sequence). The CDR3 covers 14 residues. Trimming shortened V by 3 bases and J by 4 bases, and 12 bases separated the two germline ends. This CDR3 is CASSDAGRGETQYF. Here the CDR3 DNA reads TGCGCCAGCAGTGATGCGGGGAGAGGAGAGACCCAGTACTTC.

A word on this clone: The junction departs from germline at one end; a sequencing error may be responsible. This chain uses TRBV9 with TRBJ2-1, with 7 bases that match TRBD2. This CDR3 region has 15 residues. The germline CDR1 and CDR2 sequences are SGDLS and YYNGEE. In DNA form, the CDR3 reads TGTGCCGGCAGCGTAGGACTAGAGAGGGCCCATGAGCAGTTCTTC. Amino acid sequence: CAGSVGLERAHEQFF.